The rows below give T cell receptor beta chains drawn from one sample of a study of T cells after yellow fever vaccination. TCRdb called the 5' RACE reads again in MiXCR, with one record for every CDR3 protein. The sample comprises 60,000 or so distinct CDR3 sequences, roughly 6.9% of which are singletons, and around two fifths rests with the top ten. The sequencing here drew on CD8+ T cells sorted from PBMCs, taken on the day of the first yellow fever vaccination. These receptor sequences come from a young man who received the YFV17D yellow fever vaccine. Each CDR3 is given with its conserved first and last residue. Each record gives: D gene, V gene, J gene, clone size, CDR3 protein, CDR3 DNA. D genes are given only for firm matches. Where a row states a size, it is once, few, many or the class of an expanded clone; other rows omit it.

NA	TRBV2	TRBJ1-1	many	CASSALGRSLMNTEAFF	TGTGCCAGCAGCGCCCTAGGTCGGTCTTTAATGAACACTGAAGCTTTCTTT
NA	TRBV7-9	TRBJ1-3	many	CASSLPAGLSGNTIYF	TGTGCCAGCAGCCTACCTGCCGGGCTATCTGGAAACACCATATATTTT
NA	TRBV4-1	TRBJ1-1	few	CASSQAAQGSTEAFF	TGCGCCAGCAGCCAAGCTGCCCAGGGCTCCACTGAAGCTTTCTTT
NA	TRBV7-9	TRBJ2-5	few	CASSSLSGQYSQETQYF	TGTGCCAGCAGCTCTTTATCTGGACAGTATTCCCAAGAGACCCAGTACTTC
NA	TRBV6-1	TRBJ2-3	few	CASGWYDVLGSMDTQYF	TGTGCCAGCGGATGGTACGATGTGTTGGGCTCCATGGATACGCAGTATTTT
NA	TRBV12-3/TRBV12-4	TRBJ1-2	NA	CASSPLGPNYGYTF	TGTGCCAGCAGTCCGCTCGGACCGAACTATGGCTACACCTTC
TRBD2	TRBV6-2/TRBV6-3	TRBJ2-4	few	CASSYSTSPQYF	TGTGCCAGCAGTTACTCGACTAGCCCTCAGTACTTC
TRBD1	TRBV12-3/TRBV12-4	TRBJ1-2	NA	CAFSSSSPGQGGIHTF	TGTGCCTTCAGCTCCTCCTCCCCGGGACAGGGCGGAATTCACACCTTC
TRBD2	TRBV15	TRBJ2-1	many	CATSKRAGVPHNEQFF	TGTGCCACCAGCAAACGAGCGGGGGTCCCCCACAATGAGCAGTTCTTC
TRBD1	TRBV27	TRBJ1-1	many	CASSLTGGITEAFF	TGTGCCAGCAGTTTGACAGGGGGCATCACTGAAGCTTTCTTT
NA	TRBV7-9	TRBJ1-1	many	CASSWQGVNTEAFF	TGTGCCAGCAGCTGGCAAGGGGTAAACACTGAAGCTTTCTTT
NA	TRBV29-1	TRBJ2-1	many	CSGGQGIRREQFF	TGCAGCGGGGGGCAGGGGATCCGACGTGAGCAGTTCTTC
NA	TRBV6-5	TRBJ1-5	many	CASSYPGDNQPQHF	TGTGCCAGCAGTTACCCAGGGGATAACCAGCCCCAGCATTTT
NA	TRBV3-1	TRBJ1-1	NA	CASSQGRGEAFF	TGTGCCAGCAGCCAAGGTCGCGGTGAAGCTTTCTTT
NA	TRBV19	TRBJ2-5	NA	CASSMGSGHQDVDQYF	TGTGCCAGTAGTATGGGTTCGGGGCACCAGGATGTCGACCAGTACTTC
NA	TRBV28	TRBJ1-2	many	CASSPGANYGYTF	TGTGCCAGCAGTCCGGGGGCTAACTATGGCTACACCTTC
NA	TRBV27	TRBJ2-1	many	CASSFGREQFF	TGTGCCAGCAGTTTTGGGCGGGAGCAGTTCTTC
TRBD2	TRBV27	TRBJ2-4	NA	CASSPTSGGVGFKNIQYF	TGTGCCAGCAGTCCCACTAGCGGGGGGGTGGGATTCAAAAACATTCAGTACTTC
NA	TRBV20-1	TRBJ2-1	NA	CSARRPNLAEGQFF	TGCAGTGCTAGACGACCCAACCTGGCCGAGGGGCAGTTCTTC
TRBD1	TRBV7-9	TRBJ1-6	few	CATDRGKGDNSPLHF	TGTGCCACCGACAGGGGGAAGGGCGATAATTCACCCCTCCACTTT
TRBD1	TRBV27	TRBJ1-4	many	CASSLQDRGLEKLFF	TGTGCCAGCAGTTTACAGGACAGGGGGCTTGAAAAACTGTTTTTT
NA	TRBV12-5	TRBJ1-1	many	CASGLLGGEAEAFF	TGTGCTAGTGGTTTGCTCGGGGGGGAGGCTGAAGCTTTCTTT
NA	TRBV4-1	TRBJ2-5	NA	CASSEEGFNQETQYF	TGCGCCAGCAGCGAGGAAGGGTTTAACCAAGAGACCCAGTACTTC
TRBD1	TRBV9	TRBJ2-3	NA	CASSVEDRATDAQYF	TGTGCCAGCAGCGTGGAGGACAGGGCCACAGATGCGCAGTATTTT
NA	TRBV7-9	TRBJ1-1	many	CASSPLVGDTEAFF	TGTGCCAGCAGTCCCCTGGTCGGGGACACTGAAGCTTTCTTT
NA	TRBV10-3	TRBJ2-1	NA	CAISESIGGARFEQFF	TGTGCCATCAGTGAGTCGATTGGGGGGGCCCGATTTGAGCAGTTCTTC
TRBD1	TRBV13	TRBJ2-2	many	CASIGTGIIGELFF	TGTGCCAGCATCGGGACAGGGATCATCGGGGAGCTGTTTTTT
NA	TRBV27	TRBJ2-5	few	CASSLSSGIQETQYF	TGTGCCAGCAGTTTAAGTTCGGGGATCCAAGAGACCCAGTACTTC
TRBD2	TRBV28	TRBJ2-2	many	CASSFPSGGSNTGELFF	TGTGCCAGCAGTTTCCCTAGCGGGGGGTCGAACACCGGGGAGCTGTTTTTT
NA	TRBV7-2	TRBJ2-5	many	CASNSVGGPGETQYF	TGTGCCAGCAATTCCGTGGGGGGGCCGGGAGAGACCCAGTACTTC
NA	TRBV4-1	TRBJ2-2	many	CASSHKGGRVLTGELFF	TGCGCCAGCAGCCATAAAGGAGGCAGAGTCTTAACCGGGGAGCTGTTTTTT
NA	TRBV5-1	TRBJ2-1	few	CASSSIGTPYNEQFF	TGCGCCAGCAGCTCGATCGGGACACCCTACAATGAGCAGTTCTTC